This T cell receptor (beta chain) was profiled in a study of blood T cell repertoires in COVID-19. Whole-study context: PBMCs, B-cell-depleted T cells, or T cells were the source of the cDNA or gDNA that made up the material.

This clone was observed a few times. In the original processing: Estimates of nucleated cell counts were drawn from the amplification of reference gene primers. Profiled with immunoSEQ multiplex PCR; TCRdb holds only in-frame clones, not every one. That table gives V, J and clone size, and the DNA gave D and trimming. Seen here are roughly 220,000 clones, 70% to 90% observed once, and the top ten hold 10%. The V end was cut by 5 bases, the J end by 7 bases, with 8 bases between. The CDR3 consists of 12 residues. Germline V CDR1 and CDR2: SEHNR, FQNEAQ (reference sequence). Patients at the Seattle site were enrolled during active infection and followed longitudinally.

This receptor was taken from a woman in her forties or fifties with COVID-19, enrolled during active disease. Sequenced input: peripheral blood. V gene TRBV7-9 combines with J gene TRBJ1-4; D unresolved. CDR3 amino acids: CASSIPSEKLFF. CDR3 nucleotides: TGTGCCAGCAGCATTCCCAGTGAAAAACTGTTTTTT.